These 2 T cell receptor beta chains originate from one sample sequenced in a study of T cell responses to AZD1222 COVID-19 vaccine. Profiling relied on immunoSEQ multiplex PCR, and the TCRdb table lists in-frame clones only, not all of them. Altogether 68,000 or so clones are present, 60% to 85% being singletons, with the ten largest covering over 10%. Specimen: peripheral blood, collected on day 0 of AZD1222 vaccination. These receptors were obtained from an adult in good health.

This chain links TRBV6-2 or TRBV6-3 with TRBJ2-2, with D perhaps TRBD1 or TRBD2 (6 bases each). Trimming stripped 6 bases from V and 4 bases from J, with 15 bases between. The CDR3 loop spans 15 amino acids. Germline V gene data show CDR1 as MNHEY and CDR2 as SVGEGT. CDR3 in DNA: TGTGCCAGCAGCCTGGGGGGACACCTCACCGGGGAGCTGTTTTTT. Translated, it gives CASSLGGHLTGELFF.

This sequence joins TRBV28 and TRBJ2-7, with D possibly being TRBD2 (5 bases). The CDR3 loop spans 14 amino acids. Trimming removed 7 bases at V and 0 bases at J, with 13 bases between. The V gene's germline CDR1 is MDHEN and CDR2 SYDVKM. CDR3: CASTLSGVSYEQYF. The DNA of the CDR3 is TGTGCCAGCACCCTAAGCGGAGTCTCCTACGAGCAGTACTTC.